This T cell receptor (beta chain) was found in a study of cytomegalovirus exposure and HLA in healthy donors. The PCR had 60 Vbeta and 13 Jbeta primers. This table comes from immunoSEQ multiplex PCR, and its TCRdb copy is limited to in-frame clones, with some not included. The sample lists some 170,000 clones; less than 80% were seen once. V was clipped by 5 bases and J by 5 bases, with 18 bases between them. Germline values: CDR1 SGHAT, CDR2 FQDESV (reference sequence). This CDR3 region has 15 residues. The TCR originated in a man aged 35 to 55 in good health and CMV-seronegative. The gene calls are TRBV11-1 and TRBJ2-5; D remains ambiguous. Sequenced material: PBMCs. The CDR3 loop is CASSPPLAVVETQYF. In DNA, the CDR3 is TGTGCCAGCAGCCCCCCTTTAGCAGTGGTGGAGACCCAGTACTTC.